The T cell receptor (beta chain) described here comes from a study of siplizumab effects on memory and regulatory T cells. CDR1 and CDR2 (germline): MNHEY, SVGAGI. CDR3 size: 11 residues. The V end was cut by 5 bases, the J end by 5 bases, with 7 bases between. Overall study findings and caveats: Researchers could not give a naive or memory phenotype to roughly 75-95% of proliferating CD4+ or CD8+ clones. Sequences below about 10^-5 frequency were poorly captured. As a result, only a minor fraction of alloreactive clones mapped to unstimulated subsets. Memory cells seemed less diverse than naive T cells, which also seemed major contributors to the alloresponse. Whether proliferating Tregs in siplizumab cultures suppress was not functionally confirmed.

This clone has only one observation. Its antigen is unknown. TCRdb's copy holds only in-frame clones and misses some; the assay was immunoSEQ multiplex PCR. The data contain roughly 100,000 clones, approximately 93% of them singletons. The rearrangement uses TRBV6-5 and TRBJ2-7; D is uncertain. Sequences were obtained from Tregs sorted from blood. The origin of this receptor is a human donor in good health. The CDR3: CASSKGNEQYF. The DNA of the CDR3 is TGTGCCAGCAGTAAGGGTAACGAGCAGTACTTC.